Within the sample, the clone carrying this TCR beta chain is medium-sized (0.01 to 0.1%). Trimming took 5 bases from V and 4 from J; bases not matched to a gene: 8. This CDR3 region has 15 residues. Germline V lookup: CDR1 SGHAT, CDR2 FQNNGV. The data derive from a study of CD4 and CD8 cells across lung adenocarcinoma regions. Samples came from patients with localized non-small cell lung adenocarcinoma. TCRdb reprocessed the PCR reads via MiXCR and lists one record per CDR3 protein. Altogether 5,700 or so distinct CDR3 sequences are present, less than 80% being singletons, with the ten largest covering approximately 20%.

The specimen was CD4+ T cells from the center of a lung tumor. The TCR sequence derives from a female donor with lung adenocarcinoma. The CD4 and CD8 labels of this study may be unreliable. The chain employs TRBV11-2 and TRBJ2-1; 7 bases match TRBD1. In DNA form, the CDR3 reads TGTGCCAGCAGCCTGTGGTCCAGGGGGTACAATGAGCAGTTCTTC. This gives the protein CASSLWSRGYNEQFF.